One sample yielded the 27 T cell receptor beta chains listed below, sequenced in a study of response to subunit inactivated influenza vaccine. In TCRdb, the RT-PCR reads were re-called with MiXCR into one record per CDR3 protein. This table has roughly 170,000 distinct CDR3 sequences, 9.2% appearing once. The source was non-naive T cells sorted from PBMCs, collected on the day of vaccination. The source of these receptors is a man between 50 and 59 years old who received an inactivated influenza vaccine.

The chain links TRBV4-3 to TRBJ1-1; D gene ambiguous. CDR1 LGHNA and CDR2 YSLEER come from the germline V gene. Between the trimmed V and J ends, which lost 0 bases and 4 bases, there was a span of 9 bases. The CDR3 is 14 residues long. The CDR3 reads CASSQDWVGTEAFF. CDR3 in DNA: TGCGCCAGCAGCCAAGATTGGGTAGGCACTGAAGCTTTCTTT.

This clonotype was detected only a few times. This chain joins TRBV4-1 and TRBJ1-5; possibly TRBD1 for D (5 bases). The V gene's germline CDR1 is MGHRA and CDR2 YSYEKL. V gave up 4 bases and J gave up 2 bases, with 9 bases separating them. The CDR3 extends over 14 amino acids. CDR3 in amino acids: CASSLDSGNQPQHF. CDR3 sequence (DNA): TGCGCCAGCAGCCTCGACAGTGGCAATCAGCCCCAGCATTTT.

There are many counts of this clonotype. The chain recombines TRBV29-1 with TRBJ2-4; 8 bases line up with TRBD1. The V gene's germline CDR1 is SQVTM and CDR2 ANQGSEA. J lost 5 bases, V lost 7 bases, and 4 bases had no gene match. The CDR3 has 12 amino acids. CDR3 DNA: TGCAGCGGGACAGGGTCGGAAAACATTCAGTACTTC. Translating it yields CSGTGSENIQYF.

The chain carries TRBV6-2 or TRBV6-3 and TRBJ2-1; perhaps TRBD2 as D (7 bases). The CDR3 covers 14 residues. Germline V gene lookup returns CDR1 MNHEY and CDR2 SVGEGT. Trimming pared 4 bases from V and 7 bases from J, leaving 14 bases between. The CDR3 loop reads CASSWGGQKNEQFF. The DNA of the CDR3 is TGTGCCAGCAGTTGGGGGGGCCAGAAGAATGAGCAGTTCTTC.

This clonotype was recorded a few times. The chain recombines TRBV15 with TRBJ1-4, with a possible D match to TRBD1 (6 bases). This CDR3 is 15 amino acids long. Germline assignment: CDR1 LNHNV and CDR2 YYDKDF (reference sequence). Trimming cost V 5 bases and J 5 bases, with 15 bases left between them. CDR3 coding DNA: TGTGCCACCAGCGCAAGGGAGGACAGAAATGAAAAACTGTTTTTT. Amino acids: CATSAREDRNEKLFF. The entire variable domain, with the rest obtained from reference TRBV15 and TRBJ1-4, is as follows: DAMVIQNPRYQVTQFGKPVTLSCSQTLNHNVMYWYQQKSSQAPKLLFHYYDKDFNNEADTPDNFQSRRPNTSFCFLDIRSPGLGDTAMYLCATSAREDRNEKLFFGSGTQLSVL.

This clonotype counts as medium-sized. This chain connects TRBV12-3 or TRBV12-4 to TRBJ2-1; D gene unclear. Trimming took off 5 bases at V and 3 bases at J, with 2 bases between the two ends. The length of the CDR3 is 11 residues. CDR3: CASSSYNEQFF. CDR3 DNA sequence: TGTGCCAGCAGTAGCTACAATGAGCAGTTCTTC.

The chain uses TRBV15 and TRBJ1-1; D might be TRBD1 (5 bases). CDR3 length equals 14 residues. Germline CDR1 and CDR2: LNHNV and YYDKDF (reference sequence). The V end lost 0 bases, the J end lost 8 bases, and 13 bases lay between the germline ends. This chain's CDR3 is CATSRDLGGKEAFF. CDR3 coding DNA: TGTGCCACCAGCAGAGATTTGGGGGGTAAAGAAGCTTTCTTT.

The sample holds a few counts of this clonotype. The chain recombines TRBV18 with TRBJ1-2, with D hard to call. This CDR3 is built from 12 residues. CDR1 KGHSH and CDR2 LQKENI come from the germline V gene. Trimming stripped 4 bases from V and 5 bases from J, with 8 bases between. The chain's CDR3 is CASSRDPYGYTF. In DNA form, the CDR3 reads TGTGCCAGCTCACGTGACCCTTATGGCTACACCTTC.

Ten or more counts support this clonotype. This chain's CDR3 is CASSSPTISNQPQHF. CDR3 sequence (DNA): TGTGCCAGCAGTTCCCCGACAATCAGCAATCAGCCCCAGCATTTT. The chain couples TRBV12-3 or TRBV12-4 to TRBJ1-5, with unresolved D. The CDR3 sequence is 15 residues long. V lost 4 bases and J 1 base, leaving 11 bases between the germline ends.

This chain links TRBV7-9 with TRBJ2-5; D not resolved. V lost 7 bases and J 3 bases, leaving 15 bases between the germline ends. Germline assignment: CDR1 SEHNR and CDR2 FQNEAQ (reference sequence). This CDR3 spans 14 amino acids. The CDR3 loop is CASTRALAKETQYF. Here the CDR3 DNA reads TGTGCCAGCACTCGAGCTTTGGCAAAAGAGACCCAGTACTTC.

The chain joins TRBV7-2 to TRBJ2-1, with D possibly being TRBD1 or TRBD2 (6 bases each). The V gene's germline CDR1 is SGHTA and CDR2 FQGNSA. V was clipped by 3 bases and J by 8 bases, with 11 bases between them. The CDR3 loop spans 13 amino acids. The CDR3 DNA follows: TGTGCCAGCAGCTTGGACGGGGGCGATGAGCAGTTCTTC. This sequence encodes CASSLDGGDEQFF.

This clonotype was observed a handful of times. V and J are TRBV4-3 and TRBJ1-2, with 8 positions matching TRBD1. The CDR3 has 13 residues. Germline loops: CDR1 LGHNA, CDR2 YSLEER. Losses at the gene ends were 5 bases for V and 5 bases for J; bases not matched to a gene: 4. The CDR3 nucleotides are TGCGCCAGCAGCGCGGACAGGGATTATGGCTACACCTTC. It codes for CASSADRDYGYTF.

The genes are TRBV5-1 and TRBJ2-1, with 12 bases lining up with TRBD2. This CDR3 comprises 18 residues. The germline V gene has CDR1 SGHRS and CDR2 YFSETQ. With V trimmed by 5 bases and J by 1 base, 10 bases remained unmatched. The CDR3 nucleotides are TGCGCCAGCAGTCCCCTAGCGGGAGGGCCGTCGTCCTACAATGAGCAGTTCTTC. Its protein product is CASSPLAGGPSSYNEQFF.

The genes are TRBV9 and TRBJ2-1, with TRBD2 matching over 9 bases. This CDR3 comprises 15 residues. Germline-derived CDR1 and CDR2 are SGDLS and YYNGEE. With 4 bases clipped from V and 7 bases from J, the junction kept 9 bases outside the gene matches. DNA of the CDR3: TGTGCCAGCAGCATTCAAGCGGGAGGAGTGAATGAGCAGTTCTTC. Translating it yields CASSIQAGGVNEQFF.

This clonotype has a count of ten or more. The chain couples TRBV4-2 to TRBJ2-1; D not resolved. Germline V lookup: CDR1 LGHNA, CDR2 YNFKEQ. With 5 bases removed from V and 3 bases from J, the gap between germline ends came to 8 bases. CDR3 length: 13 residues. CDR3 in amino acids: CASSSGLYNEQFF. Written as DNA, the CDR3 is TGTGCCAGCAGCAGTGGTCTCTACAATGAGCAGTTCTTC.

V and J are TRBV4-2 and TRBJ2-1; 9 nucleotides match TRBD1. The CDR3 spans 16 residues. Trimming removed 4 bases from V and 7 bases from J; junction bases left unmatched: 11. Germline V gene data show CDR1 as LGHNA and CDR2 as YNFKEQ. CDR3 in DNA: TGTGCCAGCAGCCCCCGCGGACAGGGGATCAGGAATGAGCAGTTCTTC. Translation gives CASSPRGQGIRNEQFF.

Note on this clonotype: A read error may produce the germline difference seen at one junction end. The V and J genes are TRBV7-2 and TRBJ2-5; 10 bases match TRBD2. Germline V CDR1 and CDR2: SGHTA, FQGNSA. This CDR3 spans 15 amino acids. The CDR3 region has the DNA TGTGCCAGCAGCTTAATTCTCCGGACTAGCGGTTATCCTCACTTC. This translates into CASSLILRTSGYPHF.

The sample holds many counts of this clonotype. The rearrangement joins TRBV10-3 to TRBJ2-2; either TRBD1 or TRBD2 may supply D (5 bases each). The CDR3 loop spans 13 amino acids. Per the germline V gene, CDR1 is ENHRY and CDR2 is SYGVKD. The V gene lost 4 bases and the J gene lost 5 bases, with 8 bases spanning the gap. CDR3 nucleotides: TGTGCCATCAGTGGGGGACCAACCGGGGAGCTGTTTTTT. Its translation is CAISGGPTGELFF.

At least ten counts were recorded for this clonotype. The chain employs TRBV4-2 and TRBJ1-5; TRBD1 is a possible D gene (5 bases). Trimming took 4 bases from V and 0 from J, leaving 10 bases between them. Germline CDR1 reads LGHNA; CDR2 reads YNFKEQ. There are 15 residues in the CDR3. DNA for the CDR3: TGTGCCAGCAGCCCATGGGGGGATAGCAATCAGCCCCAGCATTTT. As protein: CASSPWGDSNQPQHF.

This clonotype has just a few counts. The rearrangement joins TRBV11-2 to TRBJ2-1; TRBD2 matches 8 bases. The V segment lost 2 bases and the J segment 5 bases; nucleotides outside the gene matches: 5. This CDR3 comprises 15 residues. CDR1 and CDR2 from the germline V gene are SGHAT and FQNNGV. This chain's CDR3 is CASSLTSGSNNEQFF. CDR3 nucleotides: TGTGCCAGCAGCTTAACTAGCGGAAGTAACAATGAGCAGTTCTTC. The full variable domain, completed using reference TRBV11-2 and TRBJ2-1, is EAGVAQSPRYKIIEKRQSVAFWCNPISGHATLYWYQQILGQGPKLLIQFQNNGVVDDSQLPKDRFSAERLKGVDSTLKIQPAKLEDSAVYLCASSLTSGSNNEQFFGPGTRLTVL.

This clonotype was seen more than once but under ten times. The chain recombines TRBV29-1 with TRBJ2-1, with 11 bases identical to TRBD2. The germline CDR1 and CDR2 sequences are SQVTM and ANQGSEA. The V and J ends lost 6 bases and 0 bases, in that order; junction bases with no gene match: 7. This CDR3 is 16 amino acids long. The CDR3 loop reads CSVTGTSGLSYNEQFF. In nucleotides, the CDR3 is TGCAGCGTAACCGGGACTAGCGGCCTCTCCTACAATGAGCAGTTCTTC.

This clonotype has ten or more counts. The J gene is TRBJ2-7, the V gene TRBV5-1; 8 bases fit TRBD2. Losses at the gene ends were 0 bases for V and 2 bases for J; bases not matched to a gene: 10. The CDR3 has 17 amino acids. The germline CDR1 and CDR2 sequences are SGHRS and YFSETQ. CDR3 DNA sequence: TGCGCCAGCAGCTTGGCCGGCGGGGGGACTATTACCTACGAGCAGTACTTC. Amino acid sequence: CASSLAGGGTITYEQYF. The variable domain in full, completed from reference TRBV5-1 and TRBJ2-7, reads KAGVTQTPRYLIKTRGQQVTLSCSPISGHRSVSWYQQTPGQGLQFLFEYFSETQRNKGNFPGRFSGRQFSNSRSEMNVSTLELGDSALYLCASSLAGGGTITYEQYFGPGTRLTVT.

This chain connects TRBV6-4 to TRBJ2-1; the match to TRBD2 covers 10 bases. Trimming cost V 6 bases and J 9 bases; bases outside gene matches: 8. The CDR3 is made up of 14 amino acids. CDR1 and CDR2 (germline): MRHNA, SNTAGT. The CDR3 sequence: CASSPGLASPEQFF. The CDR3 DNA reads TGTGCCAGCAGCCCGGGACTAGCGAGCCCTGAGCAGTTCTTC.

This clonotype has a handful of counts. Here the CDR3 DNA reads TGTGCCAGCAGCGAGGGGGCGGGGGGGCCTACAGATACGCAGTATTTT. The encoded protein is CASSEGAGGPTDTQYF. The V and J genes are TRBV11-2 and TRBJ2-3; 9 bases agree with TRBD2. Germline lookup yields CDR1 SGHAT and CDR2 FQNNGV. The trim removed 5 bases at V and 3 bases at J, leaving 9 bases unmatched. The CDR3 has 16 residues.

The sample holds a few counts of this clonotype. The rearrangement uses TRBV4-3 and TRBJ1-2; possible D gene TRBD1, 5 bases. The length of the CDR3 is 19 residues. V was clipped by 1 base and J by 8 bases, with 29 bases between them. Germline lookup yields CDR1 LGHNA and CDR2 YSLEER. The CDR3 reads CASSQGYSQPRRDWDGYTF. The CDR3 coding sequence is TGCGCCAGCAGCCAAGGATACTCGCAGCCAAGACGTGATTGGGACGGCTACACCTTC.

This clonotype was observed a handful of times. The CDR3 DNA sequence: TGTGCCAGCTCACCTTCTAGCGGGAGAGCCACCGGGGAGCTGTTTTTT. This translates into CASSPSSGRATGELFF. V and J are TRBV18 and TRBJ2-2, with 10 bases lining up with TRBD2. J lost 4 bases, V lost 3 bases, and 5 bases had no gene match. Germline CDR1 is KGHSH and CDR2 is LQKENI. CDR3 length: 16 residues.

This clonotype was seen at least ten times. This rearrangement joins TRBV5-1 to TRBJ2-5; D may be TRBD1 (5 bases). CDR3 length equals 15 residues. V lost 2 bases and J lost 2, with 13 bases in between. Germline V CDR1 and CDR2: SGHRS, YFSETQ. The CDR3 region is CASSLTIGAQETQYF. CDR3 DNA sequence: TGCGCCAGCAGCTTAACAATAGGGGCTCAAGAGACCCAGTACTTC.